The 8 T cell receptor beta chains below come from one sample, sequenced in a study of blood T cell repertoires in COVID-19. Profiling relied on immunoSEQ multiplex PCR, and the TCRdb table lists in-frame clones only, not all of them. The table records over 75,000 clones, around 90% of them present only once. The specimen sequenced was peripheral blood. These TCRs come from a human donor with active COVID-19. The donor label of this sample is uncertain.

The chain recombines TRBV12-3 or TRBV12-4 with TRBJ2-7; no clear D gene. The V end lost 6 bases, the J end lost 0 bases, and 9 bases lay between the germline ends. This CDR3 spans 13 amino acids. The CDR3 region has the DNA TGTGCCAGCAGGTCAGAAACCTCCTACGAGCAGTACTTC. Translation gives CASRSETSYEQYF.

V and J are TRBV4-2 and TRBJ1-1; D is undetermined. In germline, CDR1 is LGHNA, CDR2 YNFKEQ. The V gene lost 0 bases and the J gene lost 8 bases, with 16 bases spanning the gap. The CDR3 extends over 15 amino acids. CDR3: CASSQDLGGGPEAFF. For the CDR3, the DNA is TGTGCCAGCAGCCAAGATCTGGGCGGAGGGCCGGAAGCTTTCTTT.

This clone has just one count. The rearrangement uses TRBV6-2 or TRBV6-3 and TRBJ2-3; a possible D gene is TRBD1 (6 bases). The CDR3 loop spans 15 amino acids. Germline CDR1 MNHEY, CDR2 SVGEGT. Trimming removed 2 bases at V and 2 bases at J, with 11 bases between. The CDR3 here is CASSYETGYTDTQYF. CDR3 coding DNA: TGTGCCAGCAGTTACGAGACAGGTTACACAGATACGCAGTATTTT.

In this sample, this clone turned up once. The CDR3 sequence: CASGGNGDEKLFF. In DNA form, the CDR3 reads TGTGCCAGCGGAGGGAACGGGGATGAAAAACTGTTTTTT. V and J are TRBV6-5 and TRBJ1-4; no reliable D call. The V gene's germline CDR1 is MNHEY and CDR2 SVGAGI. The CDR3 runs to 13 residues. The V gene lost 8 bases and the J gene lost 6 bases, with 13 bases spanning the gap.

This clone was detected only once. The V and J genes are TRBV7-2 and TRBJ2-7; a possible D gene is TRBD1 (5 bases). The CDR3 length is 16 residues. Deletions cut 5 bases from V and 3 bases from J, with 20 bases between. Germline V gene sequence: CDR1 SGHTA, CDR2 FQGNSA. CDR3 sequence reads: CASSPNPAGSLYEQYF. Here the CDR3 DNA reads TGTGCCAGCAGCCCGAACCCCGCAGGGTCTCTCTACGAGCAGTACTTC.

The chain links TRBV29-1 to TRBJ2-5; a weak D match, TRBD1 (6 bases). From germline, CDR1 is SQVTM and CDR2 ANQGSEA. This CDR3 comprises 12 residues. Trimming took 7 bases from V and 4 from J, leaving 13 bases between them. The CDR3 protein is CSGEGRGETQYF. DNA for the CDR3: TGCAGCGGCGAGGGCAGGGGAGAGACCCAGTACTTC.

CDR3 DNA sequence: TGTGCCAGCAGCCATCTAGCGGGGGGTCAAAAGGATGAGCAGTTCTTC. This codes for CASSHLAGGQKDEQFF. This chain uses TRBV13 with TRBJ2-1, with TRBD2 matching 11 bases. The CDR3 is made up of 16 amino acids. With V trimmed by 5 bases and J by 8 bases, 11 bases remained unmatched. Germline assignment: CDR1 PRHDT and CDR2 FYEKMQ (reference sequence).

This sequence joins TRBV13 and TRBJ1-1; D uncertain. This CDR3 has 11 residues. V lost 7 bases and J lost 4, with 7 bases in between. Germline V gives CDR1 PRHDT, CDR2 FYEKMQ (reference sequence). The CDR3 region is CASNTGTEAFF. In DNA form, the CDR3 reads TGTGCCAGCAATACCGGCACTGAAGCTTTCTTT.